The TCR beta chain described here comes from a study of blood T cell repertoires in COVID-19. Study details: T cells, B-cell-depleted T cells, or PBMCs provided the cDNA or gDNA that served as material.

Original processing methods: From reference gene primer amplification, estimates of nucleated cell counts were derived. Assay used: immunoSEQ multiplex PCR; TCRdb lists only in-frame clones, some missing. V, J and clone size derive from that table, while D and trimming were established from the DNA sequence. The sample carries some 100,000 clones, roughly 88% recorded once. V was trimmed by 6 bases and J by 3 bases, leaving 11 bases between them. This CDR3 spans 14 amino acids. Germline-derived CDR1 and CDR2 are MNHEY and SVGAGI. This chain uses TRBV6-5 with TRBJ2-2, with D possibly TRBD1 on 6 matching bases. This receptor was taken from an elderly woman with active or convalescent COVID-19. The sample taken for sequencing was peripheral blood. As DNA, the CDR3 is TGTGCCAGCAGGGGGCAGGGGCACACCGGGGAGCTGTTTTTT. Translating gives CASRGQGHTGELFF.